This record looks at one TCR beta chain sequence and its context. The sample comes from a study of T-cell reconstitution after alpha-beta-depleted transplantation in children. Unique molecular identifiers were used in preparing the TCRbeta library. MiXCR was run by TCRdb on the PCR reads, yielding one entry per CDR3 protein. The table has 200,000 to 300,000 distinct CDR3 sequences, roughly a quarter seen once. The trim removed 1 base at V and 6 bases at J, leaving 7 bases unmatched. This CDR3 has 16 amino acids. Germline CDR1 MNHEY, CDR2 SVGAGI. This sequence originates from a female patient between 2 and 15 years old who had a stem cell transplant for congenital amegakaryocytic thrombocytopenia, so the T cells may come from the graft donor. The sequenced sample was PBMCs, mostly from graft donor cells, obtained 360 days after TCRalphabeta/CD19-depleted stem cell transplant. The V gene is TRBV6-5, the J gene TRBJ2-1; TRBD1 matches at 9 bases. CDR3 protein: CASSYFWDREGNEQFF. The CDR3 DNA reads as TGTGCCAGCAGTTACTTTTGGGACAGGGAGGGCAATGAGCAGTTCTTC.